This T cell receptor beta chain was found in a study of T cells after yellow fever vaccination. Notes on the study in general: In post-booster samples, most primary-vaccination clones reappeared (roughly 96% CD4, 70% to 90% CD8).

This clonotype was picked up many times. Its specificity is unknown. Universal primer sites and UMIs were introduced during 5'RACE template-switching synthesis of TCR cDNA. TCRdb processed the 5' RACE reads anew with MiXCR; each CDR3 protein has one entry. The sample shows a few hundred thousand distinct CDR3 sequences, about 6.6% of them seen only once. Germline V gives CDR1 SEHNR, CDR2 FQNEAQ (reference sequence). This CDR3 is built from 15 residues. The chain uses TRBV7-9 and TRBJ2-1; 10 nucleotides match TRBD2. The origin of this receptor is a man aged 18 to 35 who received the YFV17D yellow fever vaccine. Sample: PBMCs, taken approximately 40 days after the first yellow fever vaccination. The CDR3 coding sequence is TGTGCGACGGTGAGCGGGGGGGAACTCTACAATGAGCAGTTCTTC. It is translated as CATVSGGELYNEQFF. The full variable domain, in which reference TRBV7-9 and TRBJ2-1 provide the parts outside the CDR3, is DTGVSQNPRHKITKRGQNVTFRCDPISEHNRLYWYRQTLGQGPEFLTYFQNEAQLEKSRLLSDRFSAERPKGSFSTLEIQRTEQGDSAMYLCATVSGGELYNEQFFGPGTRLTVL.